This T cell receptor beta chain came from a study of blood T cells in healthy people across ages. The germline V gene encodes CDR1 SQVTM and CDR2 ANQGSEA. The CDR3 totals 15 residues. Combining a sample-barcoded 5' primer with a J-beta primer mix, a second PCR ran for about 7 to 11 cycles. One entry per CDR3 protein, called by TCRdb with MiXCR from the 5' RACE reads. Among under 800,000 distinct CDR3 sequences listed, around a fifth were seen once. The table lists this clonotype with a few counts. The material sequenced was blood. The J gene is TRBJ2-5, the V gene TRBV29-1; perhaps D is TRBD1 or TRBD2 (5 bases each). The J call may not be correct, given that the DNA end is closer to TRBJ2-1. The receptor's source is a man between 65 and 85 years old in good health. The CDR3 DNA reads TGCAGCGTAGCTACCTACCGGGACGGCTTAAGTGAGCAGTTCTTC. Its translation is CSVATYRDGLSEQFF.